Each of the 7 T cell receptor beta chains below was sequenced from the same sample in a study of blood T cell repertoires in COVID-19. Only in-frame clones appear in the TCRdb table, and some are missing; sequencing was by immunoSEQ multiplex PCR. Of 200,000 to 250,000 clones listed, around 90% are singletons. Specimen: peripheral blood. These receptors came from a man aged 60 to 69 who had recovered from COVID-19.

This clone was recorded a few times. The V call is TRBV5-6, the J call TRBJ1-5; D unresolved. V shed 0 bases and J shed 6 bases, with 13 bases lying between them. Germline V gives CDR1 SGHDT, CDR2 YYEEEE. This CDR3 is built from 15 residues. The CDR3 nucleotides read TGTGCCAGCAGCTTGGGAGGGTGGGCACTTCAGCCCCAGCATTTT. Its protein product is CASSLGGWALQPQHF.

V gene TRBV3-1 (or the pseudogene TRBV3-2) combines with J gene TRBJ2-2, with unresolved D. Per germline, CDR1 LGHDT and CDR2 YNNKEL (reference sequence). The CDR3 extends over 12 amino acids. V lost 4 bases to trimming and J lost 8 bases, with 8 bases between them. CDR3 nucleotide sequence: TGTGCCAGCAGCCCCCGTGTTGGGGAGCTGTTTTTT. Protein product: CASSPRVGELFF.

A single count supports this clone. The chain combines TRBV29-1 with TRBJ2-7; D perhaps matches TRBD1 (5 bases). This CDR3 region has 14 residues. The V gene's germline CDR1 is SQVTM and CDR2 ANQGSEA. V was cut by 3 bases and J by 0 bases, with 12 bases left in between. CDR3 in DNA: TGCAGCGTTGAGAAGGGGAAGGGCTCCTACGAGCAGTACTTC. Translated: CSVEKGKGSYEQYF.

This sequence joins TRBV9 and TRBJ2-1, with D possibly matching TRBD2 (6 bases). Trimming took 3 bases from V and 4 from J, leaving 17 bases between them. Germline V gene data show CDR1 as SGDLS and CDR2 as YYNGEE. This CDR3 contains 16 residues. CDR3 amino acids: CASSAGTSWVYNEQFF. CDR3 coding DNA: TGTGCCAGCAGCGCCGGGACTTCCTGGGTGTACAATGAGCAGTTCTTC. Looking up the rest from reference TRBV9 and TRBJ2-1 gives the full variable domain: DSGVTQTPKHLITATGQRVTLRCSPRSGDLSVYWYQQSLDQGLQFLIQYYNGEERAKGNILERFSAQQFPDLHSELNLSSLELGDSALYFCASSAGTSWVYNEQFFGPGTRLTVL.

The chain uses TRBV28 and TRBJ2-2; 12 positions match TRBD1. CDR1 and CDR2 (germline): MDHEN, SYDVKM. Trimming took 8 bases from V and 6 from J; bases not matched to a gene: 10. The CDR3 has 16 amino acids. The CDR3 coding sequence is TGTGCCAGCGACACTCCGGGACAGGGGGCGCCCGGGGAGCTGTTTTTT. Encoded protein: CASDTPGQGAPGELFF.

The chain couples TRBV28 to TRBJ1-2, with D maybe TRBD1 (6 bases). Germline V gene data show CDR1 as MDHEN and CDR2 as SYDVKM. The CDR3 covers 17 residues. Trimming took 8 bases from V and 7 from J, leaving 29 bases between them. In DNA, the CDR3 is TGTGCCAGCGGTCCCCTTGGGGGGGGGCCAGAAATAAGTGGCTACACCTTC. Translating gives CASGPLGGGPEISGYTF.

This chain joins TRBV18 and TRBJ2-2; possible D gene TRBD1, 6 bases. Germline V CDR1 and CDR2: KGHSH, LQKENI. Trimming removed 4 bases at V and 0 bases at J, with 6 bases between. The CDR3 is 14 residues long. The CDR3 loop is CASSRDTNTGELFF. The CDR3 region has the DNA TGTGCCAGCTCACGGGACACGAACACCGGGGAGCTGTTTTTT.